This T cell receptor beta chain was sequenced for a study of blood T cell repertoires in COVID-19. Background on the study: There were acute and convalescent COVID-19 samples, and they came from the United States, Italy and Spain. PBMCs, B-cell-depleted T cells, or T cells provided the cDNA or gDNA that made up the material.

In the original processing: The authors estimated nucleated cell counts from reference gene primer amplification. This table comes from immunoSEQ multiplex PCR, and its TCRdb copy is limited to in-frame clones, with some not included. D and trimming come from the DNA, and the V and J calls and clone size come from that table. Of under 50,000 clones detected, under 90% appear once; the ten largest clones hold around 4.2%. The clonotype originates from an older woman with acute or convalescent COVID-19. Sequencing input: peripheral blood.

The CDR3 sequence: CASSLDRVNGYTF. The DNA for the CDR3 is TGCGCCAGCAGCTTGGACAGGGTTAATGGCTACACCTTC. The chain employs TRBV5-1 and TRBJ1-2; possibly TRBD1 for D (6 bases). Trimming removed 0 bases at V and 6 bases at J, with 9 bases between. Germline V gives CDR1 SGHRS, CDR2 YFSETQ. This CDR3 is built from 13 residues.